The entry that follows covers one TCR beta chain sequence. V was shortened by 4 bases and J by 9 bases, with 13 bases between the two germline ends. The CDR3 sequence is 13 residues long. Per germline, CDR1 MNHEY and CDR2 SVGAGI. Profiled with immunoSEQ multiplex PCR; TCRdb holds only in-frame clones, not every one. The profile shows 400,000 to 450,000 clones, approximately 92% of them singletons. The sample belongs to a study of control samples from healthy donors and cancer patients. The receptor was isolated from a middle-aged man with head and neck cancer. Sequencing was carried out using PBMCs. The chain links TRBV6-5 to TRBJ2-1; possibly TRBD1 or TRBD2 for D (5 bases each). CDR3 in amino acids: CASSFGGVSEQFF. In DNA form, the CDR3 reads TGTGCCAGCAGTTTTGGGGGAGTGAGTGAGCAGTTCTTC.